This TCR beta chain emerged from a study of OX40 agonist ivuxolimab in advanced cancers. This table comes from immunoSEQ multiplex PCR, and its TCRdb copy is limited to in-frame clones, with some not included. The sample holds 20,000 to 30,000 clones, approximately 80% seen once. Between the trimmed V and J ends, which lost 5 bases and 1 base, there was a span of 14 bases. The V gene's germline CDR1 is SGHNT and CDR2 YENEEA. There are 16 residues in the CDR3. The rearrangement links TRBV11-3 to TRBJ2-2; D might be TRBD1 or TRBD2, each matching 5 bases. The receptor's source is an adult with an advanced solid tumor such as melanoma, head and neck, liver or kidney cancer. This specimen consisted of CD4+ or CD8+ T cells sorted from blood, obtained in a trial of the OX40 agonist ivuxolimab. Written as DNA, the CDR3 is TGTGCCAGCAGCCCCAAGGGACGGGGGAACACCGGGGAGCTGTTTTTT. Its translation is CASSPKGRGNTGELFF.